This T cell receptor (beta chain) stems from a study of cytomegalovirus exposure and HLA in healthy donors (dated by TCRdb to the late 2010s). In terms of the full investigation: An earlier analysis of more than 550 of the donors reported over 250 Gb of sequence data and around 120 million unique TCR beta sequences obtained from around 170 million T cells. The number of typed donors differed by locus: about 629-630 for A, B, C, DRB1 and DQB1; approximately 530 for DQA1; around 580 for DPA1; and about 450 for DPB1. The study profiled the T cell repertoires of 550 to 700 subjects by immunosequencing and related them to cytomegalovirus serostatus. Among the approximately 420 genotyped donors, around 81% belonged to the genetic ancestry cluster associated with self-reported Caucasian donors. In a later genetic analysis, genome-wide SNP genotypes for about 60% of the 666 donors were used, and that subset was treated as a discovery cohort. Roughly 5 DR-DQ haplotypes were handled as single units for association and clustering, since linkage in the cohort was strong. To study patterns of TCR occurrence, a later analysis re-analyzed previously published TCR beta repertoires from 666 donors and added high-resolution HLA genotyping. The study was designed to test whether signatures of past pathogen exposure could be identified by cataloging public T cell receptors. To predict cytomegalovirus infection status, the study combined high-throughput TCR immunosequencing, statistical association of individual TCRs with disease status, and machine learning. Class I and class II HLA loci were covered by the typing at four-digit resolution. All discovery cohort repertoires had been generated using a single sequencing platform. In addition to the first cohort of approximately 670 subjects, a separate validation cohort of 120 different subjects was used. To decide whether each TCR beta V gene segment behaved as functional or pseudogenic, an earlier analysis of fewer than 750 of the donors relied on high-throughput TCR beta sequencing. Roughly 300 gigabases of sequencing data and approximately 91 million unique TCR sequences made up an early release that covered roughly 670 HLA-typed donors. Rather than using new phenotypic data, the later analysis identified candidate immune exposures from TCR beta sequences and from how often those sequences occurred across donors. Donor age, sex, ethnicity and CMV serostatus were collected together with the repertoire data. On average, around 240,000 unique TCR beta nucleotide sequences were sequenced per donor among about 400 genotyped donors of the cohort, with about 19% of those sequences being non-productive.

General conclusions and limits of the study: At a false discovery rate of 0.05, a later analysis linked 16,951 TCR beta sequences to specific HLA alleles. The study gave a list of 150 to 200 TCR beta chains associated with cytomegalovirus. An association between a missense DCLRE1C variant and V-gene and J-gene trimming of TCR beta chains was found in a later genetic analysis and replicated in an independent cohort. A later analysis reported that several top co-occurrence clusters appeared linked to parvovirus B19, influenza, CMV and Epstein-Barr virus. In a later analysis, HLA-associated TCR beta chains were found to be more clonally expanded and to have lower generation probabilities than equally common non-associated chains. According to a later analysis, most CMV-associated TCR beta chains appeared to be HLA-restricted, and the HLA associations seemed to be driven largely by CMV exposure. A group of highly shared sequence variants was considered likely to be a technical artifact of the sequencing pipeline. In a later genetic analysis, fewer N-insertions in productive TCRs were reported among donors in an Asian-associated ancestry cluster than the roughly 700-donor mean. For the cohort, immune exposure information was limited to CMV serostatus. Across donors, most TCR sequences were observed very rarely, whereas some public TCRs were present in many individuals. According to the authors, the approach could potentially be generalized to other disease states and immunological phenotypes. Strong co-occurrence of HLA alleles, especially DR and DQ, made assigning TCR associations to individual alleles difficult. In this cohort, only TCR beta chains were sequenced, and detectable features were limited by the absence of alpha or paired-chain data. A further reported finding was that TCR beta sequences accurately predicted the HLA-A and HLA-B alleles for most subjects in the first cohort. Three of the identified cytomegalovirus-associated TCR beta chains were confirmed in vitro to be specific for cytomegalovirus antigens. In a later analysis, the rate of TCR association differed among HLA loci, with DRB1 alleles having the most associated TCRs and HLA-C alleles having the fewest. Sequencing depth was assumed to be roughly uniform across donors in the presence/absence analyses, though that assumption may not hold. In both the original and validation cohorts, the classifier was reported to diagnose cytomegalovirus status with high specificity and sensitivity. Linkage disequilibrium might explain the correlated functional status among segregating V segments, but an unknown experimental factor could not be excluded. Because HLA typing was missing for some donors at each locus, association tests included only the typed subset. Broadly in line with IMGT annotations, most TCR beta V segments showed up in productive rearrangements about 90% or about 30% of the time in an earlier analysis of a few hundred of the donors. Because counts were too low, 15 to 20 rarely observed V segments, including chromosome 9 orphons, were excluded from the earlier analysis of under 650 of the donors.

Receptors were amplified or captured by the immunoSEQ multiplex PCR assay. The multiplex PCR relied on a mix of 60 forward primers for TCR Vbeta segments and 13 reverse primers for TCR Jbeta segments. The CDR3 region of rearranged TCR beta genes was amplified from genomic DNA by a multiplex PCR assay. The amplified TCR beta libraries were sequenced on the Illumina HiSeq System as 87-base-pair reads. As for the authors' bioinformatics: A later analysis counted 65 million to 90 million unique TCR beta chains across the 666 repertoires, and about 10 million of these chains were shared by at least two donors. A nearest-neighbor algorithm error-corrected the raw reads and collapsed the reads into unique sequences, merging closely related sequences to remove PCR and sequencing errors. Alignment of CDR3 sequences to IMGT reference sequences was used to assign V, D and J gene segments. For a sequence to be retained, a match of at least six nucleotides was required to both a V gene segment and a J gene segment. A rearrangement was called productive if the CDR3 had no stop codons and remained in frame with V and J, and every other rearrangement was called non-productive. CDR3 was defined by IMGT convention, running from the second conserved V-encoded cysteine to the conserved J-encoded phenylalanine. The earlier analysis of about 530 of the donors excluded any sequence lacking an unambiguous match to a single V gene segment. An earlier analysis of under 750 of the donors called V segments functional above 56.7% productive rearrangements and segregating when the between-donor standard deviation exceeded 5%. A statistical classification framework was developed to diagnose cytomegalovirus status using the catalog of TCR beta chain sequences. In a later analysis, V and J genes were assigned by comparing TCR nucleotide sequences against IMGT/GENE-DB human TR gene sequences. In a later analysis, CDR3 sequences and most-parsimonious VDJ recombination scenarios were assigned using the TCRdist pipeline. In a later analysis, each TCR beta chain was defined by its CDR3 amino acid sequence together with its V-gene family, and reads lacking a unique V-gene family were excluded. In a later analysis, nearly 600 highly shared, low-generation-probability nucleotide sequences were removed to address suspected cross-contamination and a sequencing artifact. For each public chain, a later analysis derived a clonal expansion index from normalized ranks of inferred template counts within each repertoire. In a later analysis, generation probabilities were computed with a VDJ recombination model fitted to out-of-frame rearrangements, and the resulting probabilities were checked against IGoR. A later analysis scored TCR-TCR, TCR-HLA and TCR-CMV co-occurrence with hypergeometric tests, applying a repertoire-size bias correction to TCR pairs. In a later analysis, false discovery rates were estimated by permuting HLA or CMV assignments 20 times. In a later analysis, co-occurring TCRs were grouped using DBSCAN, with TCRdist sequence similarity added in when clustering inside HLA-allele-positive subsets. Repertoires with fewer than 30,000 or more than 120,000 public chains were left out of co-occurrence clustering, as were four to six repertoires with anomalous nucleotide sharing. Drawn from immuneACCESS, this table holds only the in-frame rearrangements with V and J called that TCRdb kept. Clones are partly lost; checked studies trace under half to an unresolved V gene and leave the rest unexplained. The V and J calls and clone size were taken over from that table, and D and trimming were inferred from the DNA. The sample table contains 120,000 or so clones; only one count was recorded for roughly 78% of them. About 9.2% of the sample is held by the ten biggest clonotypes.

The cohort comprised 550 to 700 healthy bone marrow donors. At the time of sampling, all cohort members were nominally healthy, though unrecorded immune exposures were likely present. The donor was CMV seropositive and belonged to the group of over 250 seropositive cohort members. A peripheral blood sample was provided by each donor, and peripheral blood mononuclear cells were used for TCR beta sequencing. Genomic DNA extraction from the blood cell samples was performed with the Qiagen DNeasy Blood Extraction Kit. Only a few counts were recorded for this clone. It has no known antigen specificity. There are no base qualities to consult, and no much larger clone falls within one base. The receptor was isolated from a man aged 30 to 39 in good health and CMV-seropositive. Sequencing was performed on PBMCs.

CDR3 loop: CASSEGISTSGGAGFHEQYF. The bases are TGTGCCAGCAGTGAAGGAATATCAACTAGCGGGGGGGCCGGGTTCCACGAGCAGTACTTC. The rearranged segments are TRBV6-1 and TRBJ2-7; 13 central bases correspond to TRBD2. From the cysteine through the phenylalanine, the CDR3 covers 20 amino acids. Only the CDR3 region is kept as DNA, spanning 60 bases read in frame from base 1. V is cut back by 1 base and J by 5 bases, with 17 bases in the junction unmatched. The germline V gene yields MNHNS for CDR1 and SASEGT for CDR2.